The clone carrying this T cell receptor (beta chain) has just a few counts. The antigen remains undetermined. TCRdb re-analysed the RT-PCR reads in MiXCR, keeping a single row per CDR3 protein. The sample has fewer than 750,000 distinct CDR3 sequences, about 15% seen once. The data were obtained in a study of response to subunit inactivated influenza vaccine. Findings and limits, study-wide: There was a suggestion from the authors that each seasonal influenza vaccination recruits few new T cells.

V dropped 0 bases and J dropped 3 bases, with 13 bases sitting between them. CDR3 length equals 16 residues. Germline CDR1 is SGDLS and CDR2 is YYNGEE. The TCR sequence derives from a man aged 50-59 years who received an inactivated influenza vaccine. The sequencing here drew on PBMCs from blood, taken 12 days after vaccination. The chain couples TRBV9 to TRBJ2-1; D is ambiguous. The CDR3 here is CASSVDAGSNYNEQFF. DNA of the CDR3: TGTGCCAGCAGCGTAGATGCAGGTTCAAACTACAATGAGCAGTTCTTC.